This TCR beta chain was sequenced for a study of regulatory T cells in long-lasting Graves disease. Study results and caveats: The number of shared public clonotypes was higher in persistent patients (roughly 2,800) than new patients (966). Persistent disease showed a preference for TRBV28, TRBJ1-2 and TRBJ2-5.

CDR3 regions were amplified by Arm-PCR using iRepertoire HTBI primers to build TCR beta libraries. From the multiplex PCR reads, TCRdb called clonotypes with MiXCR, one entry per CDR3 protein. There are some 500,000 distinct CDR3 sequences in the sample; approximately 12% occur only once, and under 10% lies in the top ten. With 4 bases clipped from V and 6 bases from J, the junction kept 6 bases outside the gene matches. The CDR3 covers 13 residues. Germline CDR1 reads DFQATT; CDR2 reads SNEGSKA (reference sequence). Sample time point: newly diagnosed GD, antithyroid drugs for less than 3 months. PBMC RNA was the source of the TCR library. This clonotype was seen repeatedly, ten times or more. Antigen specificity is unknown. The sample was also reused in another study, on T cells in Graves' hyperthyroidism and ophthalmopathy. That study adds: First-round RT-PCR of the TCR CDR3 relied on the HTBI primer set.

The receptor comes from a man aged 30 to 45 with Graves disease. The genes are TRBV20-1 and TRBJ1-1; TRBD1 agrees at 9 bases. The source material was peripheral blood mononuclear cells (PBMCs), sampled at new diagnosis, from a patient treated with antithyroid drugs. The DNA for the CDR3 is TGCAGTGCTAACCCTGGGACAGGGCCTGAAGCTTTCTTT. It is translated as CSANPGTGPEAFF.